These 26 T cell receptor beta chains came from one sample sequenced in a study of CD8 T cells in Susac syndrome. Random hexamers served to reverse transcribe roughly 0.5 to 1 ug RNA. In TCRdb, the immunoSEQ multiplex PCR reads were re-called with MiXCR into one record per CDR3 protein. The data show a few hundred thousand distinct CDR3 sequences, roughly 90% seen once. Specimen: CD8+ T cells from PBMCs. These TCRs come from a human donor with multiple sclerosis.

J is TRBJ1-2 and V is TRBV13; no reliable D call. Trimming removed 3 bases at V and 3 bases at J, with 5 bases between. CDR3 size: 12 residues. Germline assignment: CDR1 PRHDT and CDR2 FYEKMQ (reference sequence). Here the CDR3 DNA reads TGTGCCAGCAGCTTGCAGTACTATGGCTACACCTTC. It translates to CASSLQYYGYTF. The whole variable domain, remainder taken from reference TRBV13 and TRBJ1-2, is AAGVIQSPRHLIKEKRETATLKCYPIPRHDTVYWYQQGPGQDPQFLISFYEKMQSDKGSIPDRFSAQQFSDYHSELNMSSLELGDSALYFCASSLQYYGYTFGSGTRLTVV.

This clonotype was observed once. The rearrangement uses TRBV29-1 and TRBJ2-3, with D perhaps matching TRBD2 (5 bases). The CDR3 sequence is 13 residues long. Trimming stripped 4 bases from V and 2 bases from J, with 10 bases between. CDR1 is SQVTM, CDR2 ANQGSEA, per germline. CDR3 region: CSVVGGYTDTQYF. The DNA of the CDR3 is TGCAGCGTTGTGGGCGGGTACACAGATACGCAGTATTTT.

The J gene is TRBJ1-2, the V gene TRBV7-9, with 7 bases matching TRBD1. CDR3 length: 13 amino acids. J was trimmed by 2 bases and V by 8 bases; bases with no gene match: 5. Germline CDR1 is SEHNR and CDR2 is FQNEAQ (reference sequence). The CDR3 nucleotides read TGTGCCAGCGGGACAGAAAAGAACTATGGCTACACCTTC. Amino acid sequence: CASGTEKNYGYTF.

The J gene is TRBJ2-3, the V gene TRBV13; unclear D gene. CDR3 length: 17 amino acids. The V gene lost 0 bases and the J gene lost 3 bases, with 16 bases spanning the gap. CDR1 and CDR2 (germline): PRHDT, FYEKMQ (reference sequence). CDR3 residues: CASSLGQIGLWTDTQYF. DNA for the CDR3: TGTGCCAGCAGCTTAGGCCAGATAGGGCTTTGGACAGATACGCAGTATTTT.

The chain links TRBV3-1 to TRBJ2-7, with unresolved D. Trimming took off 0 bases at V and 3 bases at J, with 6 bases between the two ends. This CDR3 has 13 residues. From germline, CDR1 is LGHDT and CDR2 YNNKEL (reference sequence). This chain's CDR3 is CASSQEEHYEQYF. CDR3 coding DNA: TGTGCCAGCAGCCAAGAAGAGCACTACGAGCAGTACTTC.

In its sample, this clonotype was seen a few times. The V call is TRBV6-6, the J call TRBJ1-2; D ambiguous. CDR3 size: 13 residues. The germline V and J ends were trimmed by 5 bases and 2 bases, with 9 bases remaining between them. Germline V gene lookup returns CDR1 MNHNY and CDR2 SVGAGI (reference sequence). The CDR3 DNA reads TGTGCCAGCAGTCCCCCGGGGAACTATGGCTACACCTTC. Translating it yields CASSPPGNYGYTF.

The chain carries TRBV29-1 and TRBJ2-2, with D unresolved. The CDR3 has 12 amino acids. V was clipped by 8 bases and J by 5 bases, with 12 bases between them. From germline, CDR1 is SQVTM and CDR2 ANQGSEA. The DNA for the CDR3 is TGCAGCATAAGATCCCGAACCGGGGAGCTGTTTTTT. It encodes CSIRSRTGELFF.

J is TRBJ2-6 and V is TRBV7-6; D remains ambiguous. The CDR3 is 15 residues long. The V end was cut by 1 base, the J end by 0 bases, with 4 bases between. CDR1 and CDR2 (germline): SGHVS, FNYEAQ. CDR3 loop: CASSLDGSGANVLTF. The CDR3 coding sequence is TGTGCCAGCAGCTTAGATGGCTCTGGGGCCAACGTCCTGACTTTC. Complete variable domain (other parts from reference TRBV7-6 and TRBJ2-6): GAGVSQSPRYKVTKRGQDVALRCDPISGHVSLYWYRQALGQGPEFLTYFNYEAQQDKSGLPNDRFSAERPEGSISTLTIQRTEQRDSAMYRCASSLDGSGANVLTFGAGSRLTVL.

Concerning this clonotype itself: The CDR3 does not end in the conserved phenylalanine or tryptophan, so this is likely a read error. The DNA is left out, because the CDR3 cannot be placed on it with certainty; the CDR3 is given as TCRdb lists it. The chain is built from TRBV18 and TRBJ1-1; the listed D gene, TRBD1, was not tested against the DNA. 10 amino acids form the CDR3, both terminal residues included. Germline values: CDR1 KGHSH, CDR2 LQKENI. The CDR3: CASSPIQGGL.

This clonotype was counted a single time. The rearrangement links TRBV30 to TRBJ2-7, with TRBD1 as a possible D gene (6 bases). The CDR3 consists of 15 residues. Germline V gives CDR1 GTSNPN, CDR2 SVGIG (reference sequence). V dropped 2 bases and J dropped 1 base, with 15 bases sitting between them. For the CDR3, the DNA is TGTGCCTGGAGTCCAAAACTCGGACAGTCCTACGAGCAGTACTTC. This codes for CAWSPKLGQSYEQYF. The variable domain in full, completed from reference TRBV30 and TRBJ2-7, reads SQTIHQWPATLVQPVGSPLSLECTVEGTSNPNLYWYRQAAGRGLQLLFYSVGIGQISSEVPQNLSASRPQDRQFILSSKKLLLSDSGFYLCAWSPKLGQSYEQYFGPGTRLTVT.

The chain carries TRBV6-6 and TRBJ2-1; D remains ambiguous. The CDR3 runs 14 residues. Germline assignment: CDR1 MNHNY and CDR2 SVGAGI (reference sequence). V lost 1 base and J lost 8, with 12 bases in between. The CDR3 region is CASSYLSQADEQFF. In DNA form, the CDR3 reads TGTGCCAGCAGTTACTTGTCTCAAGCCGATGAGCAGTTCTTC.

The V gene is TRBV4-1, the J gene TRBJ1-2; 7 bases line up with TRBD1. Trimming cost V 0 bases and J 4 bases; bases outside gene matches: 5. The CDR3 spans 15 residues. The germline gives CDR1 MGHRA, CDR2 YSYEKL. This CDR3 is CASSQERGLGYGYTF. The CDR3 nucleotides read TGCGCCAGCAGCCAAGAAAGGGGGCTTGGCTATGGCTACACCTTC.

CDR3 sequence: CAWRGTEAFF. The CDR3 bases are TGTGCCTGGAGGGGTACTGAAGCTTTCTTT. The chain has TRBV30 and TRBJ1-1, with D unresolved. The CDR3 has 10 residues. Trimming removed 3 bases at V and 5 bases at J, with 4 bases between. Per the germline V gene, CDR1 is GTSNPN and CDR2 is SVGIG (reference sequence).

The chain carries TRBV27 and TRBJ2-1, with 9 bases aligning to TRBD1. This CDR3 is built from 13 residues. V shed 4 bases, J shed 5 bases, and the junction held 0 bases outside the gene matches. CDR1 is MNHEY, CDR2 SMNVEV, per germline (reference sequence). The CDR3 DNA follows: TGTGCCAGCAGTTGGACAGGGGACAATGAGCAGTTCTTC. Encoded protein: CASSWTGDNEQFF.

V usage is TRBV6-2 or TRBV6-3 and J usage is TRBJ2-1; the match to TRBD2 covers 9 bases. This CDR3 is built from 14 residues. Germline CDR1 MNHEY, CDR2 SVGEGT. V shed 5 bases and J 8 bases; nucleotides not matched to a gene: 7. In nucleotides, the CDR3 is TGTGCCAGCAGTATTAGCGGGGGTTTCGATGAGCAGTTCTTC. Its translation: CASSISGGFDEQFF.

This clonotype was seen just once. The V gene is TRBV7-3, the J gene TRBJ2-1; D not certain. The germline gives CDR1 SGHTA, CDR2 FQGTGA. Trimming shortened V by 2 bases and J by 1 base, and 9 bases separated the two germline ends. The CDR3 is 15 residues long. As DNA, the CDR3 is TGTGCCAGCAGCTTAGGGGTCGGTTCCTACAATGAGCAGTTCTTC. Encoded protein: CASSLGVGSYNEQFF.

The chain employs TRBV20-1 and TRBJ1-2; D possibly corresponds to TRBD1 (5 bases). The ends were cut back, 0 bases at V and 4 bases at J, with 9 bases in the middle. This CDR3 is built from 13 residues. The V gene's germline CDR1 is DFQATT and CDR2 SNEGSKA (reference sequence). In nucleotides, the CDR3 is TGCAGTGCTAGAGATCAGGGAGCCTATGGCTACACCTTC. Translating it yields CSARDQGAYGYTF.

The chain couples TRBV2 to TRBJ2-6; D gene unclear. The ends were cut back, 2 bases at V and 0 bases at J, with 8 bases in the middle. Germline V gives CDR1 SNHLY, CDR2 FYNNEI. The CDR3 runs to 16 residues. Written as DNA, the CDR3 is TGTGCCAGCAGTGAACCCCCCCTCTCTGGGGCCAACGTCCTGACTTTC. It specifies CASSEPPLSGANVLTF.

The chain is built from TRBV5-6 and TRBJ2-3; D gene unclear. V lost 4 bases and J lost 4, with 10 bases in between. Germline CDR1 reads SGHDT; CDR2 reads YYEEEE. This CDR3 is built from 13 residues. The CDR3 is CASSLPSADTQYF. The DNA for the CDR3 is TGTGCCAGCAGCCTCCCGTCCGCAGATACGCAGTATTTT.

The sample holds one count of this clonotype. CDR3 loop: CAWIGRDRGRTGELFF. In DNA form, the CDR3 reads TGTGCCTGGATAGGACGGGACAGGGGTCGAACCGGGGAGCTGTTTTTT. The genes are TRBV30 and TRBJ2-2, with 10 bases that match TRBD1. Germline CDR1 reads GTSNPN; CDR2 reads SVGIG (reference sequence). The V gene end was trimmed by 4 bases and the J gene end by 5 bases; junction bases not matched to a gene: 10. The CDR3 consists of 16 residues.

This chain's CDR3 is CASSLARDGGRDTQYF. The DNA for the CDR3 is TGTGCCAGCAGTTTAGCCCGGGACGGAGGACGCGATACGCAGTATTTT. The chain has TRBV28 and TRBJ2-3, with D perhaps given as TRBD1 or TRBD2 (5 bases each). Deletions cut 2 bases from V and 6 bases from J, with 18 bases between. The germline CDR1 and CDR2 sequences are MDHEN and SYDVKM. This CDR3 comprises 16 residues.

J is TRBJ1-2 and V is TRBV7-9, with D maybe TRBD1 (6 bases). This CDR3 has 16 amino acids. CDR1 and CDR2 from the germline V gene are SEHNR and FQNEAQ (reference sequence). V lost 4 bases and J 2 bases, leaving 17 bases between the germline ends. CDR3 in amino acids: CASSSLGTKPNYGYTF. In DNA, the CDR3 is TGTGCCAGCAGCTCCCTAGGGACAAAGCCCAACTATGGCTACACCTTC.

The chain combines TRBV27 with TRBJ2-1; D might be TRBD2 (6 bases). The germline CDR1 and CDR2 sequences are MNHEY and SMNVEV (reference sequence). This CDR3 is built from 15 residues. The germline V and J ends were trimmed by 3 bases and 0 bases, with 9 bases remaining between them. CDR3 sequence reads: CASSFGRHSYNEQFF. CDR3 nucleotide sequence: TGTGCCAGCAGTTTTGGGAGGCACTCCTACAATGAGCAGTTCTTC.

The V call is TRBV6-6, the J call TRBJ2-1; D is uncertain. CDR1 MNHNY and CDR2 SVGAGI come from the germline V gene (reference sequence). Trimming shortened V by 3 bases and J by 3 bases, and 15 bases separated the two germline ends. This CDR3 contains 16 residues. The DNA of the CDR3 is TGTGCCAGCAGTTATGGCCCCGGACGGTACTACAATGAGCAGTTCTTC. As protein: CASSYGPGRYYNEQFF.

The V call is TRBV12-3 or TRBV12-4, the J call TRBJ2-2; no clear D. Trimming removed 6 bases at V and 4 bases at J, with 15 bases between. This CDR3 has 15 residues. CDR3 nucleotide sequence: TGTGCCAGCAGCCAAGATTTCGCCCGCACCGGGGAGCTGTTTTTT. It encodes CASSQDFARTGELFF.

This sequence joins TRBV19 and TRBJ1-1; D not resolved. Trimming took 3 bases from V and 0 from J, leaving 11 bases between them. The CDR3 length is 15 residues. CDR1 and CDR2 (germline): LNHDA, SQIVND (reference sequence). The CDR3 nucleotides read TGTGCCAGTAGTATCTCCCCAGCAATGAACACTGAAGCTTTCTTT. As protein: CASSISPAMNTEAFF. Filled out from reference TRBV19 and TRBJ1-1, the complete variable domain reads DGGITQSPKYLFRKEGQNVTLSCEQNLNHDAMYWYRQDPGQGLRLIYYSQIVNDFQKGDIAEGYSVSREKKESFPLTVTSAQKNPTAFYLCASSISPAMNTEAFFGQGTRLTVV.